A selection of T cell receptor beta chains follows, all from one sample in a study of blood T cell repertoires in COVID-19. Libraries were prepared by immunoSEQ multiplex PCR; TCRdb keeps only in-frame clonotypes and omits some of them. Of some 150,000 clones listed, about 90% are singletons. The sequenced sample was peripheral blood. Receptors originate from a middle-aged man who had recovered from COVID-19. Each CDR3 is given with its conserved first and last residue. Fields, in order: CDR3 length, J gene, clone size, D gene, V gene, CDR3 protein, CDR3 DNA. D genes are given only for firm matches. The size entry is marked missing in some rows and otherwise reads once, few, many or a size class.

CDR3 length: 13; J gene: TRBJ2-5; clone size: .; D gene: .; V gene: TRBV19; CDR3 protein: CASSMTVQETQYF; CDR3 DNA: TGTGCCAGTAGTATGACAGTCCAAGAGACCCAGTACTTC
CDR3 length: 14; J gene: TRBJ1-5; clone size: .; D gene: .; V gene: TRBV7-9; CDR3 protein: CASSLAGSGQPQHF; CDR3 DNA: TGTGCCAGCAGCTTAGCAGGGTCGGGGCAGCCCCAGCATTTT
CDR3 length: 15; J gene: TRBJ2-5; clone size: .; D gene: TRBD2; V gene: TRBV5-6; CDR3 protein: CASSRTSGGAETQYF; CDR3 DNA: TGTGCCAGCAGCAGGACTAGCGGGGGGGCGGAGACCCAGTACTTC
CDR3 length: 15; J gene: TRBJ1-3; clone size: once; D gene: .; V gene: TRBV6-5; CDR3 protein: CASRRLLDSGNTIYF; CDR3 DNA: TGTGCCAGCAGGCGACTTCTCGACTCTGGAAACACCATATATTTT
CDR3 length: 15; J gene: TRBJ2-7; clone size: .; D gene: TRBD2; V gene: TRBV9; CDR3 protein: CASSPRTSGTYEQYF; CDR3 DNA: TGTGCCAGCAGCCCCCGGACTAGCGGGACCTACGAGCAGTACTTC
CDR3 length: 15; J gene: TRBJ2-2; clone size: .; D gene: .; V gene: TRBV5-1; CDR3 protein: CASSLNPVNTGELFF; CDR3 DNA: TGCGCCAGCAGCTTGAATCCAGTAAACACCGGGGAGCTGTTTTTT
CDR3 length: 18; J gene: TRBJ2-2; clone size: .; D gene: .; V gene: TRBV27; CDR3 protein: CASSDTLQGWKNTGELFF; CDR3 DNA: TGTGCCAGCAGTGACACCTTACAGGGTTGGAAGAACACCGGGGAGCTGTTTTTT
CDR3 length: 17; J gene: TRBJ1-3; clone size: .; D gene: TRBD1; V gene: TRBV6-1; CDR3 protein: CASSQAGQGAVGNTIYF; CDR3 DNA: TGTGCCAGCAGTCAAGCTGGACAGGGGGCAGTCGGAAACACCATATATTTT
CDR3 length: 14; J gene: TRBJ1-2; clone size: .; D gene: .; V gene: TRBV2; CDR3 protein: CASSSGVSLDGYTF; CDR3 DNA: TGTGCCAGCAGCTCAGGGGTTAGTCTCGATGGCTACACCTTC
CDR3 length: 15; J gene: TRBJ1-2; clone size: .; D gene: .; V gene: TRBV19; CDR3 protein: CASSHQVDPYYGYTF; CDR3 DNA: TGTGCCAGTAGTCACCAGGTCGACCCCTACTATGGCTACACCTTC
CDR3 length: 15; J gene: TRBJ1-3; clone size: .; D gene: .; V gene: TRBV5-8; CDR3 protein: CASSLTTGNGNTIYF; CDR3 DNA: TGTGCCAGCAGTTTGACCACAGGGAATGGAAACACCATATATTTT
CDR3 length: 16; J gene: TRBJ1-5; clone size: .; D gene: .; V gene: TRBV5-1; CDR3 protein: CASSLTAGMINQPQHF; CDR3 DNA: TGCGCCAGCAGCTTGACGGCAGGTATGATCAATCAGCCCCAGCATTTT
CDR3 length: 13; J gene: TRBJ2-7; clone size: .; D gene: .; V gene: TRBV18; CDR3 protein: CASSDGASYEQYF; CDR3 DNA: TGTGCCAGCTCTGATGGAGCCTCCTACGAGCAGTACTTC
CDR3 length: 12; J gene: TRBJ2-7; clone size: .; D gene: .; V gene: TRBV18; CDR3 protein: CASHDSSYEQYF; CDR3 DNA: TGTGCCAGCCACGACAGCTCCTACGAGCAGTACTTC
CDR3 length: 17; J gene: TRBJ2-1; clone size: .; D gene: TRBD2; V gene: TRBV30; CDR3 protein: CAWRPMSGGAGYNEQFF; CDR3 DNA: TGTGCCTGGAGACCAATGTCCGGGGGGGCGGGCTACAATGAGCAGTTCTTC
CDR3 length: 16; J gene: TRBJ1-5; clone size: once; D gene: TRBD1; V gene: TRBV7-2; CDR3 protein: CASSRQGAGSNQPQHF; CDR3 DNA: TGTGCCAGCAGCAGACAGGGGGCGGGAAGCAATCAGCCCCAGCATTTT
CDR3 length: 13; J gene: TRBJ2-7; clone size: .; D gene: .; V gene: TRBV6-5; CDR3 protein: CASSYSTSYEQYF; CDR3 DNA: TGTGCCAGCAGTTACTCGACTTCCTACGAGCAGTACTTC
CDR3 length: 16; J gene: TRBJ1-5; clone size: .; D gene: TRBD1; V gene: TRBV19; CDR3 protein: CASSTHGTVGNQPQHF; CDR3 DNA: TGTGCCAGTAGCACACACGGGACAGTTGGCAATCAGCCCCAGCATTTT
CDR3 length: 13; J gene: TRBJ1-6; clone size: .; D gene: .; V gene: TRBV20-1; CDR3 protein: CSASPTVNSPLHF; CDR3 DNA: TGCAGTGCTAGTCCGACTGTAAATTCACCCCTCCACTTT
CDR3 length: 15; J gene: TRBJ1-3; clone size: .; D gene: TRBD1; V gene: TRBV29-1; CDR3 protein: CSVGFGQGRGNTIYF; CDR3 DNA: TGCAGCGTTGGGTTCGGACAGGGACGGGGAAACACCATATATTTT
CDR3 length: 14; J gene: TRBJ1-6; clone size: .; D gene: .; V gene: TRBV11-2; CDR3 protein: CASSPRTENSPLHF; CDR3 DNA: TGTGCCAGCAGCCCCCGGACAGAGAATTCACCCCTCCACTTT
CDR3 length: 13; J gene: TRBJ1-5; clone size: .; D gene: .; V gene: TRBV2; CDR3 protein: CASRQRGNQPQHF; CDR3 DNA: TGTGCCAGCAGACAACGGGGTAATCAGCCCCAGCATTTT
CDR3 length: 15; J gene: TRBJ1-3; clone size: .; D gene: .; V gene: TRBV10-3; CDR3 protein: CAISESARAGNTIYF; CDR3 DNA: TGTGCCATCAGTGAGTCCGCCCGCGCTGGAAACACCATATATTTT
CDR3 length: 16; J gene: TRBJ1-2; clone size: few; D gene: TRBD1; V gene: TRBV2; CDR3 protein: CASSVLQGASSYGYTF; CDR3 DNA: TGTGCCAGCAGTGTCCTCCAGGGGGCCTCTAGCTATGGCTACACCTTC
CDR3 length: 15; J gene: TRBJ2-3; clone size: .; D gene: .; V gene: TRBV5-1; CDR3 protein: CASSYGGRSTDTQYF; CDR3 DNA: TGCGCCAGCAGCTACGGAGGGCGAAGCACAGATACGCAGTATTTT
CDR3 length: 15; J gene: TRBJ2-1; clone size: .; D gene: TRBD1; V gene: TRBV27; CDR3 protein: CASSLGTGGSNEQFF; CDR3 DNA: TGTGCCAGCAGTTTAGGGACAGGGGGCTCCAATGAGCAGTTCTTC
CDR3 length: 15; J gene: TRBJ1-2; clone size: .; D gene: .; V gene: TRBV6-2/TRBV6-3; CDR3 protein: CASSPSPTDTLGYTF; CDR3 DNA: TGTGCCAGCAGTCCCAGCCCTACAGATACTCTTGGCTACACCTTC
CDR3 length: 14; J gene: TRBJ1-2; clone size: .; D gene: .; V gene: TRBV11-2; CDR3 protein: CASSLDRANYGYTF; CDR3 DNA: TGTGCCAGCAGCTTAGATAGAGCTAACTATGGCTACACCTTC
CDR3 length: 13; J gene: TRBJ1-1; clone size: .; D gene: .; V gene: TRBV29-1; CDR3 protein: CSVEGRDYAEAFF; CDR3 DNA: TGCAGCGTTGAGGGGAGGGACTACGCTGAAGCTTTCTTT
CDR3 length: 15; J gene: TRBJ2-1; clone size: .; D gene: TRBD1; V gene: TRBV2; CDR3 protein: CASSGDRVRNNEQFF; CDR3 DNA: TGTGCCAGCAGTGGAGACAGGGTGCGGAACAATGAGCAGTTCTTC
CDR3 length: 14; J gene: TRBJ1-1; clone size: .; D gene: .; V gene: TRBV4-1; CDR3 protein: CASRASLRGTEAFF; CDR3 DNA: TGCGCCAGCAGGGCATCCCTCCGGGGCACTGAAGCTTTCTTT
CDR3 length: 13; J gene: TRBJ1-2; clone size: .; D gene: TRBD1; V gene: TRBV11-2; CDR3 protein: CASSRDSVWGYTF; CDR3 DNA: TGTGCCAGCAGCCGGGACAGCGTATGGGGCTACACCTTC
CDR3 length: 16; J gene: TRBJ2-2; clone size: .; D gene: TRBD1; V gene: TRBV4-3; CDR3 protein: CASSQETRQGAGELFF; CDR3 DNA: TGCGCCAGCAGCCAAGAAACCCGACAGGGCGCCGGGGAGCTGTTTTTT
CDR3 length: 15; J gene: TRBJ1-2; clone size: .; D gene: .; V gene: TRBV18; CDR3 protein: CASSSDRIANYGYTF; CDR3 DNA: TGTGCCAGCTCATCAGACAGGATCGCTAACTATGGCTACACCTTC
CDR3 length: 15; J gene: TRBJ1-1; clone size: many; D gene: TRBD1; V gene: TRBV4-3; CDR3 protein: CASSQAKGTATEAFF; CDR3 DNA: TGCGCCAGCAGCCAAGCGAAAGGGACAGCCACTGAAGCTTTCTTT
CDR3 length: 14; J gene: TRBJ1-2; clone size: few; D gene: .; V gene: TRBV7-2; CDR3 protein: CASSPMGQNYGYTF; CDR3 DNA: TGTGCCAGCAGCCCAATGGGGCAAAACTATGGCTACACCTTC
CDR3 length: 16; J gene: TRBJ2-3; clone size: few; D gene: TRBD1; V gene: TRBV7-2; CDR3 protein: CASSLIPGQGPDTQYF; CDR3 DNA: TGTGCCAGCAGCTTGATACCGGGACAGGGTCCAGATACGCAGTATTTT
CDR3 length: 14; J gene: TRBJ1-2; clone size: .; D gene: TRBD1; V gene: TRBV7-9; CDR3 protein: CASSPRDRSYGYTF; CDR3 DNA: TGTGCCAGCAGCCCCCGGGACAGGTCCTATGGCTACACCTTC
CDR3 length: 15; J gene: TRBJ1-2; clone size: .; D gene: TRBD1; V gene: TRBV9; CDR3 protein: CASSVDPQGARGYTF; CDR3 DNA: TGTGCCAGCAGCGTAGACCCACAGGGGGCGCGGGGCTACACCTTC
CDR3 length: 11; J gene: TRBJ2-5; clone size: .; D gene: TRBD2; V gene: TRBV2; CDR3 protein: CASGGSETQYF; CDR3 DNA: TGTGCTAGCGGGGGCTCAGAGACCCAGTACTTC
CDR3 length: 16; J gene: TRBJ1-1; clone size: few; D gene: .; V gene: TRBV7-9; CDR3 protein: CASSPATGPVDTEAFF; CDR3 DNA: TGTGCCAGCAGCCCAGCGACAGGCCCGGTGGACACTGAAGCTTTCTTT
CDR3 length: 14; J gene: TRBJ2-7; clone size: .; D gene: .; V gene: TRBV7-2; CDR3 protein: CASRGGDRGYEQYF; CDR3 DNA: TGTGCCAGCAGGGGCGGGGACAGAGGGTACGAGCAGTACTTC
CDR3 length: 14; J gene: TRBJ2-7; clone size: .; D gene: TRBD2; V gene: TRBV19; CDR3 protein: CASSITSGDYEQYF; CDR3 DNA: TGTGCCAGTAGTATAACTAGCGGGGACTACGAGCAGTACTTC
CDR3 length: 15; J gene: TRBJ2-3; clone size: .; D gene: TRBD2; V gene: TRBV19; CDR3 protein: CASSIRRGGSDTQYF; CDR3 DNA: TGTGCCAGTAGTATAAGGCGGGGGGGTTCGGATACGCAGTATTTT
CDR3 length: 18; J gene: TRBJ2-2; clone size: .; D gene: .; V gene: TRBV9; CDR3 protein: CASSVASPTASNTGELFF; CDR3 DNA: TGTGCCAGCAGCGTAGCTTCCCCGACAGCCTCGAACACCGGGGAGCTGTTTTTT
CDR3 length: 16; J gene: TRBJ2-3; clone size: .; D gene: TRBD2; V gene: TRBV7-8; CDR3 protein: CASSLVVYSGVDTQYF; CDR3 DNA: TGTGCCAGCAGCTTAGTTGTCTATAGCGGGGTAGATACGCAGTATTTT
CDR3 length: 16; J gene: TRBJ2-1; clone size: .; D gene: TRBD2; V gene: TRBV6-2/TRBV6-3; CDR3 protein: CASSYLLAGGLGEQFF; CDR3 DNA: TGTGCCAGCAGTTACCTTCTAGCGGGGGGGCTAGGTGAGCAGTTCTTC
CDR3 length: 15; J gene: TRBJ2-4; clone size: .; D gene: .; V gene: TRBV5-6; CDR3 protein: CASSLVSLAKNIQYF; CDR3 DNA: TGTGCCAGCAGCTTGGTGTCGTTGGCCAAAAACATTCAGTACTTC
CDR3 length: 13; J gene: TRBJ1-5; clone size: .; D gene: TRBD1; V gene: TRBV29-1; CDR3 protein: CSVGDRENQPQHF; CDR3 DNA: TGCAGCGTGGGCGACAGGGAAAATCAGCCCCAGCATTTT
CDR3 length: 15; J gene: TRBJ2-5; clone size: .; D gene: TRBD2; V gene: TRBV28; CDR3 protein: CASSPSSGGAETQYF; CDR3 DNA: TGTGCCAGCAGTCCCTCTAGCGGGGGGGCCGAGACCCAGTACTTC
CDR3 length: 12; J gene: TRBJ1-1; clone size: .; D gene: .; V gene: TRBV3-1/TRBV3-2; CDR3 protein: CATPILNTEAFF; CDR3 DNA: TGTGCCACCCCAATCCTAAACACTGAAGCTTTCTTT
CDR3 length: 16; J gene: TRBJ2-3; clone size: .; D gene: TRBD1; V gene: TRBV6-5; CDR3 protein: CASSYTIPQGTDTQYF; CDR3 DNA: TGTGCCAGCAGTTATACGATCCCACAGGGGACAGATACGCAGTATTTT
CDR3 length: 15; J gene: TRBJ2-7; clone size: .; D gene: .; V gene: TRBV6-5; CDR3 protein: CASSSLVRRAYEQYF; CDR3 DNA: TGTGCCAGCAGCTCTCTGGTAAGGAGGGCCTACGAGCAGTACTTC